This T cell receptor beta chain was observed in a study of T cell changes during pregnancy in multiple sclerosis. CDR1 and CDR2 from the germline V gene are SGHVS and FNYEAQ. Trimming took 4 bases from V and 10 from J, leaving 11 bases between them. This CDR3 is 12 amino acids long. The data were produced by immunoSEQ multiplex PCR, yet TCRdb's version contains in-frame clones alone and is incomplete. The repertoire includes tens of thousands of clones, about 89% of them detected once, and under 9% sits in the top ten. The source of this sequence is a female donor with multiple sclerosis, enrolled in a pregnancy study. The rearrangement uses TRBV7-6 and TRBJ2-4, with D tentatively TRBD1 (5 bases). This specimen consisted of CD8+ T cells from peripheral blood mononuclear cells, obtained in the first trimester of pregnancy. CDR3 sequence reads: CASSSGQGIQYF. CDR3 coding DNA: TGTGCCAGCAGCTCCGGGCAGGGAATTCAGTACTTC.